A single sample gave rise to the 16 T cell receptor beta chains below, sequenced in a study of T cell responses to AZD1222 COVID-19 vaccine. Clones were read by immunoSEQ multiplex PCR, and TCRdb kept only the in-frame ones, dropping some. This sample carries some 170,000 clones, approximately 90% of them seen once, and the ten largest clones take approximately 4.2%. The source was peripheral blood, collected 28 days after the second dose of the MenACWY control vaccine. Receptors were obtained from an adult who received the MenACWY meningococcal vaccine as a control.

V and J are TRBV23-1 and TRBJ2-7, with D perhaps being TRBD1 or TRBD2 (6 bases each). TRBV23-1 is noted as an ORF with a role that remains uncertain. The CDR3 contains 16 residues. Trimming pared 2 bases from V and 1 base from J, leaving 15 bases between. The DNA of the CDR3 is TGCGCCAGCAGTCAAACTCGAGGGGGGCCTTCCTACGAGCAGTACTTC. Protein: CASSQTRGGPSYEQYF.

This chain links TRBV2 with TRBJ2-7, with D perhaps TRBD1 (7 bases). V was shortened by 2 bases and J by 4 bases, with 18 bases between the two germline ends. The CDR3 loop spans 16 amino acids. Germline loops: CDR1 SNHLY, CDR2 FYNNEI. The DNA for the CDR3 is TGTGCCAGCAGTGAAAAGTTAGGGGGCAGCGGGTACGAGCAGTACTTC. It codes for CASSEKLGGSGYEQYF.

This rearrangement joins TRBV10-3 to TRBJ1-2; D not resolved. Germline CDR1 reads ENHRY; CDR2 reads SYGVKD. The V and J ends lost 2 bases and 0 bases respectively, with 10 bases between them. CDR3 length: 15 amino acids. Written as DNA, the CDR3 is TGTGCCATCAGTGAGGGCTTCACACCTAACTATGGCTACACCTTC. It is translated as CAISEGFTPNYGYTF.

The chain employs TRBV25-1 and TRBJ2-1; 12 nucleotides align to TRBD2. Germline V gene data show CDR1 as MGHDK and CDR2 as SYGVNS. This CDR3 region has 16 residues. The V segment lost 3 bases and the J segment 3 bases; nucleotides outside the gene matches: 3. CDR3 in DNA: TGTGCCAGCAGTGAGGCTAGCGGGAGGGGCTACAATGAGCAGTTCTTC. Translating it yields CASSEASGRGYNEQFF.

V gene TRBV5-1 combines with J gene TRBJ2-1; D gene unclear. The CDR3 is 15 residues long. Germline V gene sequence: CDR1 SGHRS, CDR2 YFSETQ. V gave up 3 bases and J gave up 2 bases, with 12 bases separating them. CDR3 DNA sequence: TGCGCCAGCAGCTCCCTAGGAGTTCCCTACAATGAGCAGTTCTTC. This codes for CASSSLGVPYNEQFF.

V and J are TRBV28 and TRBJ2-2; TRBD1 aligns across 7 bases. The trim removed 7 bases at V and 1 base at J, leaving 3 bases unmatched. The V gene's germline CDR1 is MDHEN and CDR2 SYDVKM. The CDR3 covers 14 residues. The DNA of the CDR3 is TGTGCCAGCATCCGACAGGGGAACACCGGGGAGCTGTTTTTT. Residues: CASIRQGNTGELFF. Filled out from reference TRBV28 and TRBJ2-2, the complete variable domain reads DVKVTQSSRYLVKRTGEKVFLECVQDMDHENMFWYRQDPGLGLRLIYFSYDVKMKEKGDIPEGYSVSREKKERFSLILESASTNQTSMYLCASIRQGNTGELFFGEGSRLTVL.

This rearrangement joins TRBV6-5 to TRBJ1-2; possible D gene TRBD1, 5 bases. CDR1 and CDR2 (germline): MNHEY, SVGAGI. The V gene lost 5 bases and the J gene lost 2 bases, with 12 bases spanning the gap. The CDR3 runs to 14 residues. CDR3 sequence: CASSLQGVNYGYTF. The CDR3, as DNA: TGTGCCAGCAGTCTGCAGGGTGTCAACTATGGCTACACCTTC.

This rearrangement joins TRBV5-1 to TRBJ2-2, with D unclear. V was pared by 0 bases and J by 3 bases, with 6 bases between. CDR3 length equals 14 residues. Germline-derived CDR1 and CDR2 are SGHRS and YFSETQ. CDR3 sequence (DNA): TGCGCCAGCAGCTTGGCCGCGGACACCGGGGAGCTGTTTTTT. Residues: CASSLAADTGELFF.

This chain connects TRBV7-2 to TRBJ1-5; tentative D call: TRBD1 (5 bases). Germline CDR1 is SGHTA and CDR2 is FQGNSA. Trimming pared 5 bases from V and 9 bases from J, leaving 17 bases between. The CDR3 has 14 amino acids. CDR3 residues: CASSPGGPARPQHF. The CDR3, as DNA: TGTGCCAGCAGCCCCGGGGGTCCTGCGCGGCCCCAGCATTTT.

This clone was observed once. This chain connects TRBV7-9 to TRBJ2-7, with 9 bases matching TRBD2. Germline assignment: CDR1 SEHNR and CDR2 FQNEAQ (reference sequence). CDR3 size: 14 residues. The junction had 7 bases not matched to a gene; V was cut back by 8 bases and J by 2 bases. CDR3 protein: CASSTAGGPYEQYF. The CDR3 DNA is TGTGCCAGCTCTACGGCGGGAGGGCCCTACGAGCAGTACTTC.

This rearrangement joins TRBV5-6 to TRBJ2-2; possible D gene TRBD2, 5 bases. The CDR3 is made up of 15 amino acids. The V end was cut by 2 bases, the J end by 5 bases, with 13 bases between. The germline V gene has CDR1 SGHDT and CDR2 YYEEEE. In DNA form, the CDR3 reads TGTGCCAGCAGCTTTCGGACTTATAAAACCGGGGAGCTGTTTTTT. Protein sequence: CASSFRTYKTGELFF.

CDR3 region: CASSVQPVGQPQHF. The DNA of the CDR3 is TGTGCCAGCAGTGTACAGCCAGTGGGTCAGCCCCAGCATTTT. This rearrangement joins TRBV3-1 (or the pseudogene TRBV3-2) to TRBJ1-5; D is ambiguous. Trimming took 6 bases from V and 6 from J, leaving 15 bases between them. The CDR3 contains 14 residues. Per germline, CDR1 LGHDT and CDR2 YNNKEL (reference sequence).

The V call is TRBV18, the J call TRBJ1-2; no definite D call. Germline V gives CDR1 KGHSH, CDR2 LQKENI. The CDR3 contains 12 residues. The germline V and J ends were trimmed by 2 bases and 7 bases, with 8 bases remaining between them. The DNA for the CDR3 is TGTGCCAGCTCACCAGGATTAGGTGGCTACACCTTC. It codes for CASSPGLGGYTF.

The V call is TRBV19, the J call TRBJ2-7; D not resolved. This CDR3 region has 14 residues. The V gene lost 5 bases and the J gene lost 1 base, with 12 bases spanning the gap. CDR1 is LNHDA and CDR2 is SQIVND in the germline V gene (reference sequence). CDR3 loop: CASSPETVSYEQYF. CDR3 sequence (DNA): TGTGCCAGTAGTCCAGAGACGGTATCCTACGAGCAGTACTTC.

The gene calls are TRBV7-2 and TRBJ1-4, with 8 bases aligning to TRBD1. Trimming took 3 bases from V and 7 from J; bases not matched to a gene: 4. The CDR3 extends over 14 amino acids. Germline lookup yields CDR1 SGHTA and CDR2 FQGNSA. CDR3 residues: CASSLDRVGEKLFF. CDR3 nucleotides: TGTGCCAGCAGCTTGGACAGGGTCGGTGAAAAACTGTTTTTT.

The V gene is TRBV19, the J gene TRBJ1-4, with D possibly matching TRBD1 (6 bases). The CDR3 extends over 11 amino acids. The germline V gene has CDR1 LNHDA and CDR2 SQIVND (reference sequence). Trimming shortened V by 8 bases and J by 8 bases, and 9 bases separated the two germline ends. Here the CDR3 reads CASRTGEKLFF. As DNA, the CDR3 is TGTGCCAGTCGTACAGGGGAAAAACTGTTTTTT. The whole variable domain, filled in from reference TRBV19 and TRBJ1-4, reads DGGITQSPKYLFRKEGQNVTLSCEQNLNHDAMYWYRQDPGQGLRLIYYSQIVNDFQKGDIAEGYSVSREKKESFPLTVTSAQKNPTAFYLCASRTGEKLFFGSGTQLSVL.